One sample yielded the 20 T cell receptor beta chains listed below, sequenced in a study of shared clonotypes between healthy human individuals. Some clones are missing from TCRdb's copy, which holds only in-frame ones; the method was immunoSEQ multiplex PCR. The sample gives 100,000 to 120,000 clones, around 66% of which show up once; around 23% is in the top ten. The sequenced sample was memory CD8+ T cells sorted from blood. Indicated subset: CD45RO+ cells pooled with CCR7-negative TemRA cells. The receptors here all came from a woman aged 25 to 39 in good health.

Concerning this clone: This specimen includes other DNA sequences encoding the same CDR3. The J gene is TRBJ1-3, the V gene TRBV4-1; D not certain. V was trimmed by 1 base and J by 1 base, leaving 5 bases between them. CDR3 length: 14 amino acids. CDR1 and CDR2 (germline): MGHRA, YSYEKL. The CDR3: CASSQGHSGNTIYF. CDR3 nucleotides: TGCGCCAGCAGCCAAGGACATTCTGGAAACACCATATATTTT.

In this sample, this clone turned up a few times. The chain couples TRBV30 to TRBJ2-7; no reliable D call. Germline loops: CDR1 GTSNPN, CDR2 SVGIG (reference sequence). This CDR3 has 13 amino acids. Trimming left V 5 bases short and J 7 bases short, with 18 bases between. The CDR3 DNA reads TGTGCCTGGTCCCACTCCGGACCTCCTGAGCAGTACTTC. It codes for CAWSHSGPPEQYF.

The chain carries TRBV28 and TRBJ1-2; 8 bases agree with TRBD1. V was clipped by 2 bases and J by 8 bases; unmatched bases: 22. There are 19 residues in the CDR3. Germline V lookup: CDR1 MDHEN, CDR2 SYDVKM. The CDR3 region is CASSLSGGTGVLGVSGYTF. CDR3 bases: TGTGCCAGCAGTTTAAGTGGCGGGACAGGAGTCCTCGGTGTGTCCGGCTACACCTTC.

The rearrangement joins TRBV30 to TRBJ1-2, with TRBD1 as a possible D gene (5 bases). This CDR3 has 14 residues. CDR1 is GTSNPN and CDR2 is SVGIG in the germline V gene (reference sequence). V was clipped by 1 base and J by 4 bases, with 13 bases between them. The CDR3 nucleotides read TGTGCCTGGAGTGGGCCATCCGGGACCTATGGCTACACCTTC. It is translated as CAWSGPSGTYGYTF.

Concerning this clone: This clone may be a read error of a much larger clone one base away. Other nucleotide sequences in the sample specify the same CDR3. The genes are TRBV14 and TRBJ2-7, with TRBD2 identical over 11 bases. Germline CDR1 and CDR2: SGHDN and FVKESK. Germline trimming cut 1 base from V and 1 base from J; bases unmatched to any gene: 0. The CDR3 runs 15 residues. The CDR3 is CASSQGLAGSYEQYF. The CDR3 DNA is TGTGCCAGCAGCCAAGGACTAGCGGGGTCCTACGAGCAGTACTTC.

Only a few counts were recorded for this clone. This chain uses TRBV11-2 with TRBJ2-7, with D perhaps assigned TRBD1 or TRBD2 (5 bases each). This CDR3 is 13 amino acids long. Trimming took off 3 bases at V and 5 bases at J, with 11 bases between the two ends. The germline V gene has CDR1 SGHAT and CDR2 FQNNGV. CDR3 in amino acids: CASSFGGSDEQYF. The DNA of the CDR3 is TGTGCCAGCAGCTTTGGGGGTAGCGACGAGCAGTACTTC.

V and J are TRBV9 and TRBJ1-5; D is undetermined. The V gene's germline CDR1 is SGDLS and CDR2 YYNGEE. The CDR3 has 16 residues. Trimming cost V 5 bases and J 1 base, with 16 bases left between them. CDR3 bases: TGTGCCAGCAGAGATAGAGGCCCTGGGAGCAATCAGCCCCAGCATTTT. This translates into CASRDRGPGSNQPQHF.

This sequence joins TRBV11-2 and TRBJ1-4; a weak D match, TRBD1 (6 bases). Germline V gene sequence: CDR1 SGHAT, CDR2 FQNNGV. CDR3 length: 14 residues. Trimming pared 4 bases from V and 4 bases from J, leaving 10 bases between. Here the CDR3 reads CASSYREFNEKLFF. DNA of the CDR3: TGTGCCAGCAGCTACAGGGAGTTTAATGAAAAACTGTTTTTT.

J is TRBJ1-1 and V is TRBV13; 10 bases fit TRBD1. V was pared by 5 bases and J by 6 bases, with 12 bases of the junction left unmatched. In germline, CDR1 is PRHDT, CDR2 FYEKMQ (reference sequence). The CDR3 has 16 residues. The CDR3 nucleotides read TGTGCCAGCAGCATCGGGACAGGGGTCTTTCTTGCTGAAGCTTTCTTT. Protein product: CASSIGTGVFLAEAFF. The variable domain in full, with the rest retrieved from reference TRBV13 and TRBJ1-1, is AAGVIQSPRHLIKEKRETATLKCYPIPRHDTVYWYQQGPGQDPQFLISFYEKMQSDKGSIPDRFSAQQFSDYHSELNMSSLELGDSALYFCASSIGTGVFLAEAFFGQGTRLTVV.

Points on this clone: A clone one base away is much larger, so this may be a read error. This sample also contains other DNA sequences that code for the same CDR3. The J gene is TRBJ1-1, the V gene TRBV9, with D uncertain. Germline values: CDR1 SGDLS, CDR2 YYNGEE. The CDR3 runs to 14 residues. Trimming removed 0 bases at V and 4 bases at J, with 10 bases between. This CDR3 is CASSVAWGSTEAFF. The CDR3, as DNA: TGTGCCAGCAGCGTAGCGTGGGGTTCCACTGAAGCTTTCTTT. Supplemented by reference TRBV9 and TRBJ1-1, the full variable domain reads DSGVTQTPKHLITATGQRVTLRCSPRSGDLSVYWYQQSLDQGLQFLIQYYNGEERAKGNILERFSAQQFPDLHSELNLSSLELGDSALYFCASSVAWGSTEAFFGQGTRLTVV.

The chain links TRBV7-9 to TRBJ2-1; 8 bases align to TRBD2. Losses at the gene ends were 2 bases for V and 7 bases for J; bases not matched to a gene: 4. Germline assignment: CDR1 SEHNR and CDR2 FQNEAQ (reference sequence). The CDR3 runs 14 residues. CDR3 sequence: CASSLLLAENEQFF. CDR3 nucleotides: TGTGCCAGCAGCTTATTACTAGCGGAAAATGAGCAGTTCTTC.

CDR3 DNA: TGTGCCAGCAGTCGCGCCTACAGGGCTGAAGCTTTCTTT. Translated, it gives CASSRAYRAEAFF. The chain employs TRBV6-5 and TRBJ1-1; D perhaps matches TRBD1 (6 bases). Germline lookup yields CDR1 MNHEY and CDR2 SVGAGI. This CDR3 is 13 amino acids long. V lost 5 bases and J lost 6, with 13 bases in between.

CDR3 loop: CASRDQGKSEKLFF. In DNA, the CDR3 is TGTGCCAGTAGAGATCAGGGTAAATCTGAAAAACTGTTTTTT. The chain joins TRBV2 to TRBJ1-4; the D gene is possibly TRBD1 (5 bases). CDR3 length: 14 residues. CDR1 SNHLY and CDR2 FYNNEI come from the germline V gene. Trimming took 9 bases from V and 7 from J, leaving 18 bases between them. The variable domain in full, with the rest retrieved from reference TRBV2 and TRBJ1-4, is EPEVTQTPSHQVTQMGQEVILRCVPISNHLYFYWYRQILGQKVEFLVSFYNNEISEKSEIFDDQFSVERPDGSNFTLKIRSTKLEDSAMYFCASRDQGKSEKLFFGSGTQLSVL.

The genes are TRBV28 and TRBJ2-2, with 8 positions matching TRBD2. The junction had 9 bases not matched to a gene; V was cut back by 2 bases and J by 4 bases. Germline CDR1 and CDR2: MDHEN and SYDVKM. CDR3 length equals 17 residues. CDR3 nucleotides: TGTGCCAGCAGTTTAACGGATGCGGGAGGTGGCACCGGGGAGCTGTTTTTT. Translation gives CASSLTDAGGGTGELFF.

The chain couples TRBV7-6 to TRBJ2-6; the D gene is possibly TRBD1 (6 bases). The V and J ends lost 5 bases and 1 base respectively, with 12 bases between them. This CDR3 has 16 residues. Germline V gives CDR1 SGHVS, CDR2 FNYEAQ. The CDR3 DNA sequence: TGTGCCAGCAGCCCCTCCACAGGGTCTGGGGCCAACGTCCTGACTTTC. Amino acid sequence: CASSPSTGSGANVLTF.

The sample holds many counts of this clone. This rearrangement joins TRBV13 to TRBJ1-5; D not certain. The ends were cut back, 1 base at V and 3 bases at J, with 7 bases in the middle. In germline, CDR1 is PRHDT, CDR2 FYEKMQ (reference sequence). CDR3 length: 14 amino acids. CDR3 nucleotide sequence: TGTGCCAGCAGCTTAGCCCCATCCAATCAGCCCCAGCATTTT. It codes for CASSLAPSNQPQHF.

This clone was recorded a few times. The V gene is TRBV7-2, the J gene TRBJ2-1; either TRBD1 or TRBD2 may supply D (5 bases each). CDR3 length equals 17 residues. Germline assignment: CDR1 SGHTA and CDR2 FQGNSA. Trimming removed 2 bases at V and 5 bases at J, with 19 bases between. This CDR3 is CASSLFSGTGIDNEQFF. As DNA, the CDR3 is TGTGCCAGCAGCTTATTCAGTGGGACGGGGATTGACAATGAGCAGTTCTTC.

J is TRBJ2-1 and V is TRBV7-2; D is ambiguous. Trimming removed 3 bases from V and 6 bases from J, with 6 bases in between. Per germline, CDR1 SGHTA and CDR2 FQGNSA. The CDR3 is made up of 12 amino acids. DNA for the CDR3: TGTGCCAGCAGCTTGTCAGGCAATGAGCAGTTCTTC. Residues: CASSLSGNEQFF. The whole variable domain, remainder taken from reference TRBV7-2 and TRBJ2-1, is GAGVSQSPSNKVTEKGKDVELRCDPISGHTALYWYRQSLGQGLEFLIYFQGNSAPDKSGLPSDRFSAERTGGSVSTLTIQRTQQEDSAVYLCASSLSGNEQFFGPGTRLTVL.

The chain combines TRBV7-9 with TRBJ1-6, with a tentative D call TRBD1 (5 bases). Trimming pared 2 bases from V and 7 bases from J, leaving 12 bases between. The CDR3 loop spans 15 amino acids. The germline V gene has CDR1 SEHNR and CDR2 FQNEAQ (reference sequence). The CDR3 DNA follows: TGTGCCAGCAGCTTACGAAGGTCAGGGAATTCACCCCTCCACTTT. Its translation is CASSLRRSGNSPLHF.

V usage is TRBV19 and J usage is TRBJ1-5; D unresolved. CDR1 and CDR2 from the germline V gene are LNHDA and SQIVND (reference sequence). The V gene lost 4 bases and the J gene lost 1 base, with 11 bases spanning the gap. The CDR3 is 15 amino acids. The CDR3 loop is CASSKALRSNQPQHF. DNA of the CDR3: TGTGCCAGTAGTAAGGCATTGAGGAGCAATCAGCCCCAGCATTTT. Drawing the rest from reference TRBV19 and TRBJ1-5, the complete variable domain is DGGITQSPKYLFRKEGQNVTLSCEQNLNHDAMYWYRQDPGQGLRLIYYSQIVNDFQKGDIAEGYSVSREKKESFPLTVTSAQKNPTAFYLCASSKALRSNQPQHFGDGTRLSIL.